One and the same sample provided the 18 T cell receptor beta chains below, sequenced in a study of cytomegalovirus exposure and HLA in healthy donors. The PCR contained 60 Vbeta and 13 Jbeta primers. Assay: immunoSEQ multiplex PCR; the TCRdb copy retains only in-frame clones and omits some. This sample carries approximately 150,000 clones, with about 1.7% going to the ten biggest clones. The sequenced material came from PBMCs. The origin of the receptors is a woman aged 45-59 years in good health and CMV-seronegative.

In DNA, the CDR3 is TGTGCCAGCAGCTTCGACACGAATAATTCACCCCTCCACTTT. Protein product: CASSFDTNNSPLHF. The chain joins TRBV7-9 to TRBJ1-6; D not certain. The CDR3 spans 14 residues. Looked up from germline, CDR1 is SEHNR and CDR2 is FQNEAQ (reference sequence). V dropped 3 bases and J dropped 5 bases, with 8 bases sitting between them.

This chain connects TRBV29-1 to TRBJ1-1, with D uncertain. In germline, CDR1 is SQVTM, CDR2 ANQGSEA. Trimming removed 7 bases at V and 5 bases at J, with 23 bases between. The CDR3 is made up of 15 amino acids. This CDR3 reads CSGGERVRLGTEAFF. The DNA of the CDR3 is TGCAGCGGCGGGGAGCGCGTACGGCTCGGGACTGAAGCTTTCTTT.

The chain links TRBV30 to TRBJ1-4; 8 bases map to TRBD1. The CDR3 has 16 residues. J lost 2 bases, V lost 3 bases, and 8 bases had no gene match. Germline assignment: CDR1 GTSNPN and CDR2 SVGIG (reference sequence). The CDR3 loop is CAWRADRGFTNEKLFF. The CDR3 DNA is TGTGCCTGGAGAGCAGACAGGGGATTCACTAATGAAAAACTGTTTTTT. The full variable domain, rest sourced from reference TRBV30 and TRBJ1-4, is SQTIHQWPATLVQPVGSPLSLECTVEGTSNPNLYWYRQAAGRGLQLLFYSVGIGQISSEVPQNLSASRPQDRQFILSSKKLLLSDSGFYLCAWRADRGFTNEKLFFGSGTQLSVL.

CDR3 bases: TGTGCCACCAGCAGCGGGACACCAAACTACGAGCAGTACTTC. Amino acids: CATSSGTPNYEQYF. The genes are TRBV15 and TRBJ2-7, with D possibly matching TRBD1 (6 bases). The CDR3 is made up of 14 amino acids. Germline V gives CDR1 LNHNV, CDR2 YYDKDF (reference sequence). V shed 3 bases and J shed 3 bases, with 12 bases lying between them.

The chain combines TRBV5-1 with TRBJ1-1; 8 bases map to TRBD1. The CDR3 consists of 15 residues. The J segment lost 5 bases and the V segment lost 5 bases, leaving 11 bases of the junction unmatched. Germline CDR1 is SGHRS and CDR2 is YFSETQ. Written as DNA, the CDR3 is TGCGCCAGCAGTACCAGGACAGGGATTAATACTGAAGCTTTCTTT. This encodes CASSTRTGINTEAFF.

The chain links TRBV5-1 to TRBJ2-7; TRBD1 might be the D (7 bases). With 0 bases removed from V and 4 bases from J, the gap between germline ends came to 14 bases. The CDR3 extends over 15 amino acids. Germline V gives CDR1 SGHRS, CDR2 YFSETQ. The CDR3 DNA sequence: TGCGCCAGCAGCTTGGCCGGAGGGGGCTTATACGAGCAGTACTTC. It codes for CASSLAGGGLYEQYF.

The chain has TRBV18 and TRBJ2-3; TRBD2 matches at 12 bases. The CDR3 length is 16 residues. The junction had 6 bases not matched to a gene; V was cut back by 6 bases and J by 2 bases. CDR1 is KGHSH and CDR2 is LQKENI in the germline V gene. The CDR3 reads CASSLAGGPITDTQYF. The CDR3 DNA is TGTGCCAGCTCCCTAGCGGGGGGGCCGATCACAGATACGCAGTATTTT. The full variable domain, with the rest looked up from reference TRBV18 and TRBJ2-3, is NAGVMQNPRHLVRRRGQEARLRCSPMKGHSHVYWYRQLPEEGLKFMVYLQKENIIDESGMPKERFSAEFPKEGPSILRIQQVVRGDSAAYFCASSLAGGPITDTQYFGPGTRLTVL.

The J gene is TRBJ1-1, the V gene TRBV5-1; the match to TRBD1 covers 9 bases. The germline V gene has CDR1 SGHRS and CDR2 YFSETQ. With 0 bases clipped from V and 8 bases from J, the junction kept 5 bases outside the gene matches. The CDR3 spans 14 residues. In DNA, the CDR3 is TGCGCCAGCAGCTTGGAAGGGACAGGGTTAGAAGCTTTCTTT. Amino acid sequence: CASSLEGTGLEAFF. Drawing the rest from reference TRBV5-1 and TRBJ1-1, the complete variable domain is KAGVTQTPRYLIKTRGQQVTLSCSPISGHRSVSWYQQTPGQGLQFLFEYFSETQRNKGNFPGRFSGRQFSNSRSEMNVSTLELGDSALYLCASSLEGTGLEAFFGQGTRLTVV.

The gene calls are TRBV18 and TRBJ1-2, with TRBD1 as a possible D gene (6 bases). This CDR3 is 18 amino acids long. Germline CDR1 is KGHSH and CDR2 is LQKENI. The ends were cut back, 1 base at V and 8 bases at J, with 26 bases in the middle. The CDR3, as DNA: TGTGCCAGCTCACCACAAGTTGGGACAACCCAAACTATGATCGGCTACACCTTC. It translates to CASSPQVGTTQTMIGYTF.

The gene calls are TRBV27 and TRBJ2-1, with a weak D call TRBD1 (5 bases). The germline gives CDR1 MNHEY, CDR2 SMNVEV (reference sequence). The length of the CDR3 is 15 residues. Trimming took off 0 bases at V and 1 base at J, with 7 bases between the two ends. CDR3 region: CASSLSRASYNEQFF. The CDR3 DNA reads TGTGCCAGCAGTTTATCCAGGGCTTCCTACAATGAGCAGTTCTTC.

The CDR3 DNA reads TGCAGCACTAGGACGGCCTACGAGCAGTACTTC. Translated, it gives CSTRTAYEQYF. This chain links TRBV29-1 with TRBJ2-7; perhaps TRBD2 as D (5 bases). Per the germline V gene, CDR1 is SQVTM and CDR2 is ANQGSEA. V was clipped by 8 bases and J by 2 bases, with 10 bases between them. CDR3 size: 11 residues.

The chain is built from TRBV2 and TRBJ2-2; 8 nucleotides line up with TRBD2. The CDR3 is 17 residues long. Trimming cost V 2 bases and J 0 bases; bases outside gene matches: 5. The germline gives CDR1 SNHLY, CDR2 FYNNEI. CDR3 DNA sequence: TGTGCCAGCAGTGAACCGACTAGCGCTCCGAACACCGGGGAGCTGTTTTTT. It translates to CASSEPTSAPNTGELFF.

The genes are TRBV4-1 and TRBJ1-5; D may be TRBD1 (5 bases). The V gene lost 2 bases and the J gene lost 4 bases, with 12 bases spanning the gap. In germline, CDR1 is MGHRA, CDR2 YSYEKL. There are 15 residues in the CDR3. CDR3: CASSQSQGVNQPQHF. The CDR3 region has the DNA TGCGCCAGCAGCCAAAGCCAGGGTGTAAATCAGCCCCAGCATTTT.

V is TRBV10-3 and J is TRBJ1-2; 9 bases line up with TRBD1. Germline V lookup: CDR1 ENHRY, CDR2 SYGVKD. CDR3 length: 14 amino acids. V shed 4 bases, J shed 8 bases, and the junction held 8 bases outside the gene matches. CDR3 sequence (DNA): TGTGCCATCAGTGGAGCGGGACAGGGTGGCGGCTACACCTTC. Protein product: CAISGAGQGGGYTF.

CDR3 amino acids: CASSLLSRRVAEAFF. The DNA of the CDR3 is TGCGCCAGCAGCTTGTTGAGTAGGAGGGTGGCTGAAGCTTTCTTT. The J gene is TRBJ1-1, the V gene TRBV5-1; D call uncertain. Germline V CDR1 and CDR2: SGHRS, YFSETQ. The CDR3 length is 15 residues. V was shortened by 1 base and J by 6 bases, with 16 bases between the two germline ends.

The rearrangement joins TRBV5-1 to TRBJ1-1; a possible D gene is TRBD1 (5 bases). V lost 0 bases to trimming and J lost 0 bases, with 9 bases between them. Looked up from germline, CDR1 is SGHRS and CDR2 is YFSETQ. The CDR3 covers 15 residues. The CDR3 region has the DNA TGCGCCAGCAGCTTGGGACAGCCATTGAACACTGAAGCTTTCTTT. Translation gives CASSLGQPLNTEAFF. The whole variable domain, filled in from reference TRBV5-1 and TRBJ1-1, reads KAGVTQTPRYLIKTRGQQVTLSCSPISGHRSVSWYQQTPGQGLQFLFEYFSETQRNKGNFPGRFSGRQFSNSRSEMNVSTLELGDSALYLCASSLGQPLNTEAFFGQGTRLTVV.

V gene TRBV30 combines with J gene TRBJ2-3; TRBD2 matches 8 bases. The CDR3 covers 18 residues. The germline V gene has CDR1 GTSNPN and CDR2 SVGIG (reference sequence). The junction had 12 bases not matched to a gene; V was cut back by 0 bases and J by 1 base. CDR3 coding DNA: TGTGCCTGGAGTGTTCCACGGGGGGGCTTCACTGGCACAGATACGCAGTATTTT. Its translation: CAWSVPRGGFTGTDTQYF. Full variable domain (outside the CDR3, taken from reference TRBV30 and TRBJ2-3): SQTIHQWPATLVQPVGSPLSLECTVEGTSNPNLYWYRQAAGRGLQLLFYSVGIGQISSEVPQNLSASRPQDRQFILSSKKLLLSDSGFYLCAWSVPRGGFTGTDTQYFGPGTRLTVL.

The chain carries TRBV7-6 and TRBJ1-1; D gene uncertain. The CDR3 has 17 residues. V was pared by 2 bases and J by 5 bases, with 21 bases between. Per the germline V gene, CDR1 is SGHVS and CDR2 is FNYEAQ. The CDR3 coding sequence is TGTGCCAGCAGCTTAAGGAGGGAAAGGGTGAGTGGAACTGAAGCTTTCTTT. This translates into CASSLRRERVSGTEAFF.